The rows below give T cell receptor beta chains drawn from one sample of a study of T cells in tuberculosis. Method: immunoSEQ multiplex PCR; TCRdb's copy keeps in-frame clones and lacks some. The sample contains about 20,000 clones, approximately 90% of which appear only once. The source material was PBMCs. Receptor source: a donor under 30 with latent tuberculosis or without tuberculosis infection. Both conserved end residues are part of each CDR3. Each record gives: CDR3 DNA, CDR3 protein, V gene, D gene, clone size, J gene. D genes are given only for firm matches. Not all rows give a size; the values are once, few, many and, for expanded clones, a class.

CDR3nt: TGTGCCAGCAGAGTTAGCGGGGGGGCCTACAATGAGCAGTTCTTC; CDR3aa: CASRVSGGAYNEQFF; v_gene: TRBV27; d_gene: TRBD2; abundance: .; j_gene: TRBJ2-1
CDR3nt: TGTGCCAGCAGTGAATCGGGGACAGCTACTGAAGCTTTCTTT; CDR3aa: CASSESGTATEAFF; v_gene: TRBV2; d_gene: TRBD1; abundance: .; j_gene: TRBJ1-1
CDR3nt: TGTGCCAGCAGCCGCCGGGACTCCTCTGGAAACACCATATATTTT; CDR3aa: CASSRRDSSGNTIYF; v_gene: TRBV11-2; d_gene: .; abundance: .; j_gene: TRBJ1-3
CDR3nt: TGTGCCAGCAGCGCAGACAGGGGGTTGGATGGCTACACCTTC; CDR3aa: CASSADRGLDGYTF; v_gene: TRBV6-4; d_gene: TRBD1; abundance: .; j_gene: TRBJ1-2
CDR3nt: TGCGCCAGCAGCCCCCGGGGAAGTGACACTGAAGCTTTCTTT; CDR3aa: CASSPRGSDTEAFF; v_gene: TRBV5-1; d_gene: .; abundance: few; j_gene: TRBJ1-1
CDR3nt: TGTGCCAGCAGCAAGGGACTAGCGGGACAAGAGACCCAGTACTTC; CDR3aa: CASSKGLAGQETQYF; v_gene: TRBV7-2; d_gene: TRBD2; abundance: .; j_gene: TRBJ2-5
CDR3nt: TGTGCCAGCAGTTTGGGTTTTTTAGGACAGGGGGTTGATGGCTACACCTTC; CDR3aa: CASSLGFLGQGVDGYTF; v_gene: TRBV28; d_gene: TRBD1; abundance: .; j_gene: TRBJ1-2
CDR3nt: TGTGCCAGCAGCCGCCGGACTAGGAGCTCCTACAATGAGCAGTTCTTC; CDR3aa: CASSRRTRSSYNEQFF; v_gene: TRBV11-2; d_gene: TRBD2; abundance: .; j_gene: TRBJ2-1
CDR3nt: TGTGCCACCAGACCCCCGACACCGAACACTGAAGCTTTCTTT; CDR3aa: CATRPPTPNTEAFF; v_gene: TRBV15; d_gene: .; abundance: .; j_gene: TRBJ1-1
CDR3nt: TGTGCCAGTACCCGGGGACAGGGGGGCGGTCAGCCCCAGCATTTT; CDR3aa: CASTRGQGGGQPQHF; v_gene: TRBV19; d_gene: TRBD1; abundance: few; j_gene: TRBJ1-5
CDR3nt: TGTGCCAGCAGCTTAGTACAGGGGGCTACTGAAGCTTTCTTT; CDR3aa: CASSLVQGATEAFF; v_gene: TRBV7-8; d_gene: TRBD1; abundance: .; j_gene: TRBJ1-1
CDR3nt: TGTGCCAGCAGCTTGGGGCTAGCGTTGGAGACCCAGTACTTC; CDR3aa: CASSLGLALETQYF; v_gene: TRBV5-6; d_gene: .; abundance: .; j_gene: TRBJ2-5
CDR3nt: TGTGCCAGCAGTGAAAAAAGGACACCAACCCATCAGCCCCAGCATTTT; CDR3aa: CASSEKRTPTHQPQHF; v_gene: TRBV6-1; d_gene: .; abundance: .; j_gene: TRBJ1-5
CDR3nt: TGCAGTGCTGGTCCCCGGGAGCAGTTCTTC; CDR3aa: CSAGPREQFF; v_gene: TRBV20-1; d_gene: .; abundance: .; j_gene: TRBJ2-1
CDR3nt: TGTGCCAGCAGTTTTACCGGGACAGGGGGAGGAGAGACCCAGTACTTC; CDR3aa: CASSFTGTGGGETQYF; v_gene: TRBV27; d_gene: TRBD1; abundance: .; j_gene: TRBJ2-5
CDR3nt: TGTGCCAGCAGCGTAGGACAGAGCATCTCCTACAATGAGCAGTTCTTC; CDR3aa: CASSVGQSISYNEQFF; v_gene: TRBV9; d_gene: .; abundance: .; j_gene: TRBJ2-1
CDR3nt: TGTGCCAGCAGTTTGGGGGCTTATCAGTACGAGCAGTACTTC; CDR3aa: CASSLGAYQYEQYF; v_gene: TRBV6-5; d_gene: .; abundance: large; j_gene: TRBJ2-7
CDR3nt: TGTGCCAGCAGTCTAGTTAGGGGGGGTTCCTACAATGAGCAGTTCTTC; CDR3aa: CASSLVRGGSYNEQFF; v_gene: TRBV27; d_gene: .; abundance: .; j_gene: TRBJ2-1
CDR3nt: TGTGCCAGCAGCAAAGATGCGGGGGCCGGTTTTCAGCCCCAGCATTTT; CDR3aa: CASSKDAGAGFQPQHF; v_gene: TRBV21-1; d_gene: .; abundance: once; j_gene: TRBJ1-5
CDR3nt: TGTGCCAGCAGCCGACCTGGAGGCGGTGGTGGAAACACCATATATTTT; CDR3aa: CASSRPGGGGGNTIYF; v_gene: TRBV4-2; d_gene: .; abundance: .; j_gene: TRBJ1-3
CDR3nt: TGTGCCAGCTCACCCCTCGGGGGGGCGCGGGATGAAAAACTGTTTTTT; CDR3aa: CASSPLGGARDEKLFF; v_gene: TRBV18; d_gene: .; abundance: .; j_gene: TRBJ1-4
CDR3nt: TGCAGCGTTTCCGGGAGCTCCTACGAGCAGTACTTC; CDR3aa: CSVSGSSYEQYF; v_gene: TRBV29-1; d_gene: .; abundance: .; j_gene: TRBJ2-7
CDR3nt: TGTGCCAGCAGCTCCTACACGGGTTACGAGCAGTACTTC; CDR3aa: CASSSYTGYEQYF; v_gene: TRBV11-3; d_gene: .; abundance: .; j_gene: TRBJ2-7
CDR3nt: TGTGCCAGCAGTAAAGGACAGGGACTCGTTAACTATGGCTACACCTTC; CDR3aa: CASSKGQGLVNYGYTF; v_gene: TRBV6-6; d_gene: TRBD1; abundance: .; j_gene: TRBJ1-2
CDR3nt: TGTGCCATCAGTGGGGGACTCTTAGGGGCACTGAACACTGAAGCTTTCTTT; CDR3aa: CAISGGLLGALNTEAFF; v_gene: TRBV10-3; d_gene: .; abundance: .; j_gene: TRBJ1-1
CDR3nt: TGTGCCAGCAGCGCACAGATGGAAAATTCACCCCTCCACTTT; CDR3aa: CASSAQMENSPLHF; v_gene: TRBV6-1; d_gene: .; abundance: medium-sized; j_gene: TRBJ1-6
CDR3nt: TGCAGCGCCGAACAGGGGTCCGACACTGAAGCTTTCTTT; CDR3aa: CSAEQGSDTEAFF; v_gene: TRBV29-1; d_gene: TRBD1; abundance: .; j_gene: TRBJ1-1
CDR3nt: TGTGCCAGCAGCTCGCCGGGAGGTAGCAATCAGCCCCAGCATTTT; CDR3aa: CASSSPGGSNQPQHF; v_gene: TRBV28; d_gene: .; abundance: .; j_gene: TRBJ1-5
CDR3nt: TGTGCCAGCAGTGAACTGTCCAGGAATCAGCCCCAGCATTTT; CDR3aa: CASSELSRNQPQHF; v_gene: TRBV2; d_gene: .; abundance: .; j_gene: TRBJ1-5
CDR3nt: TGTGCCACCAGCAGAGATAGACAGGGGGCCCAATCATTCAATCAGCCCCAGCATTTT; CDR3aa: CATSRDRQGAQSFNQPQHF; v_gene: TRBV15; d_gene: TRBD1; abundance: .; j_gene: TRBJ1-5
CDR3nt: TGTGCCTGGAGTGGCCCAACTAGCGGGAGCACAGATACGCAGTATTTT; CDR3aa: CAWSGPTSGSTDTQYF; v_gene: TRBV30; d_gene: TRBD2; abundance: .; j_gene: TRBJ2-3
CDR3nt: TGTGCCAGCAGGACGGGACAGGGGAACACTGAAGCTTTCTTT; CDR3aa: CASRTGQGNTEAFF; v_gene: TRBV27; d_gene: TRBD1; abundance: .; j_gene: TRBJ1-1
CDR3nt: TGTGCCAGCAGTGAAGGGGGCCACAGGGGGAAAGATACGCAGTATTTT; CDR3aa: CASSEGGHRGKDTQYF; v_gene: TRBV2; d_gene: TRBD1; abundance: .; j_gene: TRBJ2-3
CDR3nt: TGTGCCAGCAGCTTAGGGGACACCCTGGAGCAGTACTTC; CDR3aa: CASSLGDTLEQYF; v_gene: TRBV7-2; d_gene: .; abundance: .; j_gene: TRBJ2-7
CDR3nt: TGTGCCAGCAGCCCCCGTTCGCAGGGTGAAGGAACCGGGGAGCTGTTTTTT; CDR3aa: CASSPRSQGEGTGELFF; v_gene: TRBV11-3; d_gene: .; abundance: .; j_gene: TRBJ2-2
CDR3nt: TGTGCCAGCAGTGAAGGGCAGGGGAGAGCCAAAAACATTCAGTACTTC; CDR3aa: CASSEGQGRAKNIQYF; v_gene: TRBV6-1; d_gene: .; abundance: .; j_gene: TRBJ2-4
CDR3nt: TGTGCCAGCAGTACTGGACAACTCAATACCTACGAGCAGTACTTC; CDR3aa: CASSTGQLNTYEQYF; v_gene: TRBV28; d_gene: .; abundance: .; j_gene: TRBJ2-7
CDR3nt: TGTGCCAGCAGTTTAATGACTGATACGCAGTATTTT; CDR3aa: CASSLMTDTQYF; v_gene: TRBV28; d_gene: .; abundance: .; j_gene: TRBJ2-3
CDR3nt: TGCGCCAGCAGCCCGCAGGGGAGCACAGATACGCAGTATTTT; CDR3aa: CASSPQGSTDTQYF; v_gene: TRBV4-3; d_gene: .; abundance: .; j_gene: TRBJ2-3
CDR3nt: TGTGCCAGCAGCCCCAGCAGAGGGAACACTGAAGCTTTCTTT; CDR3aa: CASSPSRGNTEAFF; v_gene: TRBV7-2; d_gene: .; abundance: .; j_gene: TRBJ1-1
CDR3nt: TGTGCCAGCAGCGTAGTCGTAGCGGGGGGGACTTACGAGCAGTACTTC; CDR3aa: CASSVVVAGGTYEQYF; v_gene: TRBV9; d_gene: TRBD2; abundance: .; j_gene: TRBJ2-7
CDR3nt: TGTGCCAGCAGCTTAGTCCAGGCTGGGGCCAACGTCCTGACTTTC; CDR3aa: CASSLVQAGANVLTF; v_gene: TRBV11-2; d_gene: .; abundance: once; j_gene: TRBJ2-6
CDR3nt: TGCGCCAGCAGCCCCGTCGCTAGCGGGGGCTACAATGAGCAGTTCTTC; CDR3aa: CASSPVASGGYNEQFF; v_gene: TRBV4-1; d_gene: TRBD2; abundance: .; j_gene: TRBJ2-1
CDR3nt: TGTGCCAGCAGTTTGCAGGGGGTTAATGAAAAACTGTTTTTT; CDR3aa: CASSLQGVNEKLFF; v_gene: TRBV6-5; d_gene: TRBD1; abundance: .; j_gene: TRBJ1-4
CDR3nt: TGTGCCAGCAGTTTCTTCCCGGGGGGCGAGCAGTACTTC; CDR3aa: CASSFFPGGEQYF; v_gene: TRBV6-5; d_gene: TRBD2; abundance: .; j_gene: TRBJ2-7
CDR3nt: TGTGCCAGCTCACACCTGGTTCGCGGGGGCCGGGGTGTGGATACGCAGTATTTT; CDR3aa: CASSHLVRGGRGVDTQYF; v_gene: TRBV18; d_gene: .; abundance: .; j_gene: TRBJ2-3
CDR3nt: TGTGCCAGCAGCCAAGATATCGGGGGTGAAAAACTGTTTTTT; CDR3aa: CASSQDIGGEKLFF; v_gene: TRBV14; d_gene: .; abundance: .; j_gene: TRBJ1-4
CDR3nt: TGCAGCACTCCGGGACAGAACACTGAAGCTTTCTTT; CDR3aa: CSTPGQNTEAFF; v_gene: TRBV29-1; d_gene: .; abundance: .; j_gene: TRBJ1-1
CDR3nt: TGTGCCAGCACCACGACAGGGTCAGGAATGGGAAATTCACCCCTCCACTTT; CDR3aa: CASTTTGSGMGNSPLHF; v_gene: TRBV27; d_gene: TRBD1; abundance: .; j_gene: TRBJ1-6